These 25 T cell receptor beta chains came from one sample sequenced in a study of T cell responses to AZD1222 COVID-19 vaccine. Method: immunoSEQ multiplex PCR; TCRdb's copy keeps in-frame clones and lacks some. The table includes 150,000 to 200,000 clones, 85% to 90% detected once. The sample here was peripheral blood, taken on day 0 of AZD1222 vaccination. These receptors all come from an adult in good health.

The J gene is TRBJ2-2, the V gene TRBV19; D perhaps matches TRBD1 (5 bases). This CDR3 contains 12 residues. From germline, CDR1 is LNHDA and CDR2 SQIVND (reference sequence). The V and J ends lost 11 bases and 4 bases respectively, with 11 bases between them. Written as DNA, the CDR3 is TGTGCCGTCCAGGGTTTCACCGGGGAGCTGTTTTTT. Its translation is CAVQGFTGELFF.

V gene TRBV7-8 combines with J gene TRBJ2-5; TRBD2 might be the D (6 bases). V lost 3 bases to trimming and J lost 4 bases, with 15 bases between them. From germline, CDR1 is SGHVS and CDR2 FQNEAQ. This CDR3 spans 15 amino acids. The CDR3 nucleotides read TGTGCCAGCAGCTTGGCGGGGCGGGAAAGAGAGACCCAGTACTTC. Protein: CASSLAGRERETQYF.

The DNA for the CDR3 is TGTGCCAGCAGTGAGGGACAGGGCTCAGGCTACACCTTC. This codes for CASSEGQGSGYTF. V gene TRBV25-1 combines with J gene TRBJ1-2; 9 bases match TRBD1. Looked up from germline, CDR1 is MGHDK and CDR2 is SYGVNS. The trim removed 3 bases at V and 8 bases at J, leaving 4 bases unmatched. CDR3 length: 13 residues.

The chain joins TRBV6-5 to TRBJ1-3; maybe TRBD1 (5 bases). Trimming pared 7 bases from V and 3 bases from J, leaving 10 bases between. Germline assignment: CDR1 MNHEY and CDR2 SVGAGI. The CDR3 contains 13 residues. Here the CDR3 DNA reads TGTGCCAGCATTCGGACAAGTGGAAACACCATATATTTT. It is translated as CASIRTSGNTIYF.

This clone was detected only once. CDR3 sequence (DNA): TGTGCCAGCAGCTCGCTGGAGGGGACAAACTATGGCTACACCTTC. Its translation is CASSSLEGTNYGYTF. The gene calls are TRBV7-8 and TRBJ1-2; possibly TRBD1 for D (6 bases). Germline-derived CDR1 and CDR2 are SGHVS and FQNEAQ. The CDR3 runs 15 residues. Trimming shortened V by 4 bases and J by 2 bases, and 14 bases separated the two germline ends.

V and J are TRBV5-4 and TRBJ1-6, with 8 bases identical to TRBD1. Trimming at V came to 0 bases and at J to 6 bases, leaving 5 bases not matched to a gene. CDR1 is SGHNT, CDR2 YYREEE, per germline (reference sequence). This CDR3 has 16 amino acids. Here the CDR3 DNA reads TGTGCCAGCAGCTTGGGCAGGGGGCGCGCTAATTCACCCCTCCACTTT. Encoded protein: CASSLGRGRANSPLHF.

A remark on this clone: The sample holds other DNA sequences that translate to the same CDR3. The CDR3: CASSLAGVTDTQYF. In nucleotides, the CDR3 is TGTGCCAGCAGTTTAGCGGGAGTCACAGATACGCAGTATTTT. V usage is TRBV27 and J usage is TRBJ2-3, with 7 positions matching TRBD2. The CDR3 has 14 amino acids. The junction had 1 base not matched to a gene; V was cut back by 2 bases and J by 2 bases. Germline V gives CDR1 MNHEY, CDR2 SMNVEV (reference sequence).

V gene TRBV2 combines with J gene TRBJ2-5; possible D gene TRBD1, 6 bases. The CDR3 contains 13 residues. Germline CDR1 and CDR2: SNHLY and FYNNEI. The V gene lost 7 bases and the J gene lost 2 bases, with 11 bases spanning the gap. The CDR3: CASNPGQQETQYF. CDR3 nucleotides: TGTGCCAGCAATCCCGGACAGCAAGAGACCCAGTACTTC.

The chain has TRBV28 and TRBJ2-5; tentatively, D is TRBD2 (6 bases). CDR3 size: 15 residues. The V end was cut by 7 bases, the J end by 5 bases, with 20 bases between. Germline lookup yields CDR1 MDHEN and CDR2 SYDVKM. The CDR3 sequence: CASTSMVIGRETQYF. As DNA, the CDR3 is TGTGCCAGCACCTCGATGGTCATAGGGAGGGAGACCCAGTACTTC.

The chain recombines TRBV7-9 with TRBJ2-3; a possible D gene is TRBD1 (6 bases). The V gene's germline CDR1 is SEHNR and CDR2 FQNEAQ (reference sequence). The CDR3 extends over 15 amino acids. Trimming stripped 6 bases from V and 4 bases from J, with 17 bases between. CDR3 sequence: CASSEQGGSPDTQYF. In DNA, the CDR3 is TGTGCCAGCAGTGAACAGGGTGGTTCTCCAGATACGCAGTATTTT.

This chain links TRBV4-2 with TRBJ1-2, with D perhaps matching TRBD1 (6 bases). The germline CDR1 and CDR2 sequences are LGHNA and YNFKEQ. V shed 4 bases and J shed 8 bases, with 20 bases lying between them. The CDR3 is made up of 15 amino acids. In nucleotides, the CDR3 is TGTGCCAGCAGCCGAGACGGAGGGGGGGCAGGAGGCTACACCTTC. Its protein product is CASSRDGGGAGGYTF.

The CDR3 spells CASSLGLGGRAYEQFF. The CDR3 DNA follows: TGTGCCAGCAGCTTAGGTCTGGGCGGGAGGGCCTATGAGCAGTTCTTC. The J gene is TRBJ2-1, the V gene TRBV7-2, with 9 bases matching TRBD2. Germline CDR1 reads SGHTA; CDR2 reads FQGNSA. After removal of 1 base from V and 8 bases from J, the junction contained 9 bases not matched to a gene. This CDR3 is 16 amino acids long.

The CDR3 region has the DNA TGTGCCAGCTCACCTAACACCTACGAGCAGTACTTC. Amino acids: CASSPNTYEQYF. The V call is TRBV18, the J call TRBJ2-7; D not certain. V lost 3 bases and J 2 bases, leaving 5 bases between the germline ends. Germline V lookup: CDR1 KGHSH, CDR2 LQKENI. The CDR3 runs 12 residues.

J is TRBJ2-2 and V is TRBV18; 8 bases agree with TRBD1. V lost 6 bases, J lost 1 base, and 1 base stayed unmatched. Germline V CDR1 and CDR2: KGHSH, LQKENI. This CDR3 comprises 14 residues. The CDR3 sequence: CASSGTGNTGELFF. The CDR3 region has the DNA TGTGCCAGCTCCGGGACAGGGAACACCGGGGAGCTGTTTTTT.

This sequence joins TRBV25-1 and TRBJ1-2; D is unresolved. The V end was cut by 6 bases, the J end by 7 bases, with 12 bases between. Per the germline V gene, CDR1 is MGHDK and CDR2 is SYGVNS. This CDR3 has 12 amino acids. This CDR3 reads CASRAGSSGYTF. CDR3 sequence (DNA): TGTGCCAGCAGGGCAGGATCTTCTGGCTACACCTTC.

The chain links TRBV11-2 to TRBJ2-7; 9 bases align to TRBD2. V shed 7 bases and J 1 base; nucleotides not matched to a gene: 8. This CDR3 is built from 15 residues. Germline loops: CDR1 SGHAT, CDR2 FQNNGV. The CDR3 sequence: CASNPIAGESYEQYF. DNA of the CDR3: TGTGCCAGCAACCCAATAGCGGGAGAGTCCTACGAGCAGTACTTC.

This clone was found once. The V call is TRBV5-1, the J call TRBJ2-5; 7 bases agree with TRBD1. The CDR3 covers 13 residues. Germline CDR1 is SGHRS and CDR2 is YFSETQ. V lost 0 bases and J lost 6; bases outside the gene matches: 2. The CDR3 nucleotides are TGCGCCAGCAGCTTGGACAGGGGTCAGACCCAGTACTTC. It is translated as CASSLDRGQTQYF.

V is TRBV6-1 and J is TRBJ1-5, with D maybe TRBD1 (5 bases). The CDR3 consists of 18 residues. V shed 4 bases and J shed 0 bases, with 19 bases lying between them. CDR1 and CDR2 from the germline V gene are MNHNS and SASEGT. The CDR3 protein is CASSGQGGDTLSNQPQHF. In DNA form, the CDR3 reads TGTGCCAGCAGTGGTCAGGGTGGTGATACCCTTAGCAATCAGCCCCAGCATTTT.

V is TRBV29-1 and J is TRBJ2-3, with 7 positions matching TRBD2. Germline V gene sequence: CDR1 SQVTM, CDR2 ANQGSEA. CDR3 length equals 13 residues. V lost 6 bases, J lost 6 bases, and 9 bases stayed unmatched. The CDR3 region has the DNA TGCAGCGTAGGACTAGAAACCGGGGATACGCAGTATTTT. This codes for CSVGLETGDTQYF.

The rearrangement joins TRBV28 to TRBJ1-5, with a weak D call TRBD1 (5 bases). Trimming removed 6 bases from V and 4 bases from J, with 13 bases in between. The CDR3 contains 14 residues. Germline V gene data show CDR1 as MDHEN and CDR2 as SYDVKM. The CDR3 DNA reads as TGTGCCAGCAGCATGGGGGGACGGAATCAGCCCCAGCATTTT. This encodes CASSMGGRNQPQHF.

The chain employs TRBV12-3 or TRBV12-4 and TRBJ1-2; D ambiguous. The length of the CDR3 is 12 residues. V lost 4 bases, J lost 2 bases, and 5 bases lay in between. The DNA for the CDR3 is TGTGCCAGCAGTTCTTCAAACTATGGCTACACCTTC. It encodes CASSSSNYGYTF.

V usage is TRBV11-2 and J usage is TRBJ1-2; a possible D gene is TRBD1 (5 bases). The CDR3 totals 13 residues. Trimming removed 0 bases from V and 4 bases from J, with 6 bases in between. Germline CDR1 SGHAT, CDR2 FQNNGV. The DNA for the CDR3 is TGTGCCAGCAGCTTAGAGGGGGGCTATGGCTACACCTTC. The encoded protein is CASSLEGGYGYTF.

V and J are TRBV2 and TRBJ2-3, with D tentatively TRBD2 (5 bases). Deletions cut 3 bases from V and 8 bases from J, with 15 bases between. The germline V gene has CDR1 SNHLY and CDR2 FYNNEI. CDR3 size: 14 residues. This CDR3 is CASSEERLAGTQYF. CDR3 DNA sequence: TGTGCCAGCAGTGAGGAGCGGCTTGCGGGTACGCAGTATTTT.

The chain links TRBV9 to TRBJ1-3; D is unresolved. Germline assignment: CDR1 SGDLS and CDR2 YYNGEE. The V end was cut by 3 bases, the J end by 8 bases, with 15 bases between. This CDR3 has 14 residues. DNA of the CDR3: TGTGCCAGCAGCGGGGTCAGGCCCCTGGACACCATATATTTT. This codes for CASSGVRPLDTIYF.

This chain uses TRBV6-5 with TRBJ2-1, with D possibly being TRBD2 (5 bases). V shed 2 bases and J shed 0 bases, with 8 bases lying between them. The CDR3 extends over 15 amino acids. CDR1 is MNHEY, CDR2 SVGAGI, per germline. The CDR3 DNA sequence: TGTGCCAGCAGTTACACGGGGAGCTCCTACAATGAGCAGTTCTTC. Its translation is CASSYTGSSYNEQFF.